This is a list of T cell receptor beta chains from one sample in a study of cytomegalovirus exposure and HLA in healthy donors. Using immunoSEQ multiplex PCR, the repertoire was profiled, and TCRdb retains in-frame clones only, with some absent. The top ten hold 2.5% of the sample, which has roughly 100,000 clones, 60% to 80% seen once. Specimen: PBMCs. The source is a man in his forties in good health and CMV-seronegative. CDR3s include the opening cysteine and the closing phenylalanine or tryptophan. D genes are given only for firm matches. The size entry is marked missing in some rows and otherwise reads once, few, many or a size class.

v_call,clone_size,d_call,j_call,cdr3_aa,cdr3_nt
TRBV5-1,NA,TRBD2,TRBJ2-1,CASSQGTSGGVVSYNEQFF,TGCGCCAGCAGCCAGGGGACTAGCGGGGGGGTCGTGTCATACAATGAGCAGTTCTTC
TRBV2,NA,NA,TRBJ2-3,CASCSGASTDTQYF,TGTGCCAGCTGTAGCGGAGCTAGCACAGATACGCAGTATTTT
TRBV4-1,NA,TRBD1,TRBJ1-1,CASSQAGQPNTEAFF,TGCGCCAGCAGCCAAGCGGGACAGCCGAACACTGAAGCTTTCTTT
TRBV2,NA,TRBD1,TRBJ2-7,CASRTGQGMREQYF,TGTGCCAGCAGGACCGGACAGGGGATGAGGGAGCAGTACTTC
TRBV6-6,NA,NA,TRBJ1-4,CASSVSRVEKLFF,TGTGCCAGCAGTGTTTCCAGGGTTGAAAAACTGTTTTTT
TRBV2,NA,NA,TRBJ1-2,CASSPNNFGNYGYTF,TGTGCCAGCAGTCCTAACAATTTCGGGAACTATGGCTACACCTTC
TRBV5-1,NA,NA,TRBJ1-2,CASSLGELGQRDGYTF,TGCGCCAGCAGCTTGGGAGAACTTGGACAGAGGGATGGCTACACCTTC
TRBV5-8,once,NA,TRBJ1-2,CASSLVPDSYGYTF,TGTGCCAGCAGCTTGGTTCCGGACTCATATGGCTACACCTTC
TRBV9,NA,TRBD1,TRBJ2-2,CASSEQDRVTGELFF,TGTGCCAGCAGCGAACAGGACAGGGTCACCGGGGAGCTGTTTTTT
TRBV6-6,NA,TRBD1,TRBJ2-2,CASSYLGQGNTGELFF,TGTGCCAGCAGTTACCTGGGACAGGGGAACACCGGGGAGCTGTTTTTT
TRBV7-2,NA,NA,TRBJ1-1,CASTYSTNTEAFF,TGTGCCAGCACCTACAGTACTAACACTGAAGCTTTCTTT
TRBV6-6,NA,TRBD1,TRBJ1-2,CASRQGQLIGYTF,TGTGCCAGCAGGCAGGGACAGTTGATTGGCTACACCTTC
TRBV2,NA,NA,TRBJ1-2,CASSRGGYGYTF,TGTGCCAGCAGCCGGGGGGGGTATGGCTACACCTTC
TRBV6-1,NA,NA,TRBJ2-1,CASNRLEYNEQFF,TGTGCCAGCAATCGTCTAGAGTACAATGAGCAGTTCTTC
TRBV6-1,NA,TRBD1,TRBJ1-1,CASSEPTGQGIRAFF,TGTGCCAGCAGTGAGCCAACGGGACAGGGTATTCGGGCTTTCTTT
TRBV29-1,NA,TRBD1,TRBJ2-7,CSAQTGVDEQYF,TGCAGCGCCCAGACAGGGGTGGACGAGCAGTACTTC
TRBV5-1,few,NA,TRBJ1-1,CASSLLTENTEAFF,TGCGCCAGCAGCTTGCTCACAGAGAACACTGAAGCTTTCTTT
TRBV7-2,few,NA,TRBJ1-2,CASSRDIGGYTF,TGTGCCAGCAGCCGTGACATCGGAGGCTACACCTTC
TRBV2,NA,NA,TRBJ1-2,CASSVRGYGYTF,TGTGCCAGCAGTGTTAGGGGCTATGGCTACACCTTC
TRBV7-3,NA,TRBD2,TRBJ2-3,CASSLSSGGTDTQYF,TGTGCCAGCAGCTTAAGTAGCGGGGGCACAGATACGCAGTATTTT
TRBV11-2,NA,NA,TRBJ2-1,CASSPFSTYNEQFF,TGTGCCAGCAGCCCCTTTAGCACCTACAATGAGCAGTTCTTC
TRBV6-6,NA,TRBD2,TRBJ2-5,CASSYTGGAFQETQYF,TGTGCCAGCAGTTACACCGGGGGGGCCTTTCAAGAGACCCAGTACTTC
TRBV4-1,NA,TRBD1,TRBJ2-4,CASSQDRTGAQDIQYF,TGCGCCAGCAGCCAAGACCGGACAGGGGCCCAGGACATTCAGTACTTC
TRBV9,NA,NA,TRBJ2-2,CASSVSGVLSGELFF,TGTGCCAGCAGCGTTTCCGGGGTTCTCTCCGGGGAGCTGTTTTTT
TRBV5-1,NA,TRBD1,TRBJ2-7,CASSPARSGTGEVEQYF,TGCGCCAGCAGCCCGGCGAGATCCGGGACAGGGGAAGTCGAGCAGTACTTC
TRBV11-2,NA,NA,TRBJ1-2,CASKGEGSNYGYTF,TGTGCCAGCAAGGGCGAGGGCTCTAACTATGGCTACACCTTC
TRBV6-1,NA,TRBD1,TRBJ1-6,CASRDRGNSPLHF,TGTGCCAGCAGAGACAGGGGGAATTCACCCCTCCACTTT
TRBV7-6,few,TRBD1,TRBJ1-3,CASSLGQGSGNTIYF,TGTGCCAGCAGCTTAGGACAGGGATCTGGAAACACCATATATTTT
TRBV11-2,NA,NA,TRBJ2-1,CASSSGQREFF,TGTGCCAGCAGCTCCGGACAAAGGGAGTTCTTC
TRBV6-6,NA,TRBD2,TRBJ2-1,CASSPGLVSHEQFF,TGTGCCAGCAGTCCTGGACTAGTTTCCCATGAGCAGTTCTTC
TRBV2,NA,TRBD1,TRBJ2-7,CASSRQGVPQNEQYF,TGTGCCAGCAGCCGACAGGGGGTGCCTCAGAACGAGCAGTACTTC
TRBV10-3,NA,NA,TRBJ1-2,CAISESSGVSYGYTF,TGTGCCATCAGTGAGTCCTCAGGGGTTAGCTATGGCTACACCTTC
TRBV6-6,NA,TRBD1,TRBJ2-7,CASSYQDRTGGEQYF,TGTGCCAGCAGTTACCAAGACCGGACAGGGGGCGAGCAGTACTTC
TRBV7-2,NA,NA,TRBJ1-6,CASSSRGTYSPLHF,TGTGCCAGCAGCTCCCGGGGGACGTATTCACCCCTCCACTTT
TRBV4-1,NA,TRBD2,TRBJ2-5,CASSQDVGGGASETQYF,TGCGCCAGCAGCCAAGATGTGGGCGGGGGGGCTTCCGAGACCCAGTACTTC
TRBV19,NA,NA,TRBJ2-7,CASSIQGIVGEQYF,TGTGCCAGTAGTATCCAGGGGATAGTGGGCGAGCAGTACTTC
TRBV29-1,NA,NA,TRBJ1-1,CSVVDSLEAFF,TGCAGCGTGGTAGACAGCCTTGAAGCTTTCTTT
TRBV9,NA,TRBD1,TRBJ1-2,CASSLTGTGDGYTF,TGTGCCAGCAGCCTCACCGGGACAGGGGACGGCTACACCTTC
TRBV6-1,NA,NA,TRBJ2-6,CASSHQRTGANVLTF,TGTGCCAGCAGCCACCAGAGGACTGGGGCCAACGTCCTGACTTTC
TRBV25-1,NA,TRBD1,TRBJ1-1,CASSEFRTGGATEAFF,TGTGCCAGCAGTGAATTTAGGACAGGGGGCGCGACTGAAGCTTTCTTT